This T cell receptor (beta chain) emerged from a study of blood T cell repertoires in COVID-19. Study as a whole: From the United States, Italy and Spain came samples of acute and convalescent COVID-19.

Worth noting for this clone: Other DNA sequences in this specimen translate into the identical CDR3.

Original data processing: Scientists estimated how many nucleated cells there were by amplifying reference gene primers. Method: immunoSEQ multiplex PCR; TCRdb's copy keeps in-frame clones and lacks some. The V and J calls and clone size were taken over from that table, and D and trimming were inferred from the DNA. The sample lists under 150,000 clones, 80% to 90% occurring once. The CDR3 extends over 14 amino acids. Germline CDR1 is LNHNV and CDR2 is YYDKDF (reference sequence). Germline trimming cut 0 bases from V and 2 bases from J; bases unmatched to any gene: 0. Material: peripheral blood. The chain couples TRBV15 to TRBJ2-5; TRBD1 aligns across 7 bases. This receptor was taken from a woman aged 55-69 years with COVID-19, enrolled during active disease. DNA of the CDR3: TGTGCCACCAGCAGAGACAGGGGGCAAGAGACCCAGTACTTC. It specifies CATSRDRGQETQYF.